This T cell receptor (beta chain) came from a study of metastatic and nonmetastatic thyroid tumors. Study-wide context: Malignant and benign thyroid patients had repertoires compared in peripheral blood and tumor or nodule tissue. Study-wide results and limits: As reported, TCR beta diversity in blood and tumor was significantly higher in malignant thyroid tumors than in benign nodules.

The authors' processing: CDR3 differences across clinicopathological groups were used to build a distant-metastasis classifier for papillary thyroid cancer. TCRdb re-clonotyped the PCR reads via MiXCR. V and J calls and clone size were set by TCRdb, not the authors. The sample holds about 43,000 clones, under 4% seen once. There are many counts of this clone. Antigen: not known. CDR1 ENHRY and CDR2 SYGVKD come from the germline V gene. This CDR3 has 15 amino acids. Trimming cost V 2 bases and J 7 bases, with 18 bases left between them. Thyroid surgery was preceded by no treatment in any patient. This clonotype was obtained from a female donor with papillary thyroid cancer or a benign thyroid nodule (not recorded which). Some clones in this sample may be carry-over from other donors' samples. The specimen was blood. The chain has TRBV10-3 and TRBJ2-7; TRBD1 might be the D (6 bases). CDR3 region: CAISEQMGQMREQYF. As DNA, the CDR3 is TGTGCCATCAGTGAGCAGATGGGACAAATGAGGGAGCAGTACTTC.